The 5 T cell receptor beta chains given below trace back to one sample, sequenced in a study of T-cell memory formation after mild COVID-19. TCRdb used MiXCR to reprocess the 5' RACE reads, holding one entry per CDR3 protein. The repertoire has roughly 320,000 distinct CDR3 sequences, 25% to 30% of them found once; the top ten carry roughly 14%. The sequencing input was PBMCs or a T cell subset sorted from them (not recorded which). Receptors were obtained from an adult woman who had mild COVID-19 (a few samples of this study predate the infection). Cell type and time point are not known.

This clonotype has just a few counts. The chain recombines TRBV29-1 with TRBJ1-1; D is possibly TRBD1 (5 bases). Trimming cost V 4 bases and J 5 bases, with 17 bases left between them. This CDR3 comprises 14 residues. Germline V gene sequence: CDR1 SQVTM, CDR2 ANQGSEA. The CDR3 loop is CSVAPRGEWTEAFF. DNA of the CDR3: TGCAGCGTTGCTCCCCGGGGGGAGTGGACTGAAGCTTTCTTT.

The V and J genes are TRBV6-6 and TRBJ2-2; D gene unclear. Germline loops: CDR1 MNHNY, CDR2 SVGAGI (reference sequence). Deletions cut 4 bases from V and 5 bases from J, with 5 bases between. The CDR3 is 12 residues long. In DNA, the CDR3 is TGTGCCAGCAGTTCACAGACCGGGGAGCTGTTTTTT. Translation gives CASSSQTGELFF.

The chain joins TRBV19 to TRBJ2-3; 8 bases match TRBD1. J was trimmed by 1 base and V by 4 bases; bases with no gene match: 4. CDR1 and CDR2 from the germline V gene are LNHDA and SQIVND (reference sequence). This CDR3 is built from 15 residues. The CDR3 loop reads CASSSLTGGTDTQYF. CDR3 in DNA: TGTGCCAGTAGTAGCCTGACAGGGGGCACAGATACGCAGTATTTT.

The chain links TRBV7-2 to TRBJ2-7, with 9 bases fitting TRBD2. The CDR3 has 15 amino acids. CDR1 and CDR2 from the germline V gene are SGHTA and FQGNSA. V was clipped by 5 bases and J by 2 bases; unmatched bases: 7. The CDR3 region has the DNA TGTGCCAGCAGCCCTACTGGCGGGAGGGCCTACGAGCAGTACTTC. It yields the protein CASSPTGGRAYEQYF.

This clonotype has just a few counts. The rearrangement joins TRBV28 to TRBJ2-1; 7 bases are shared with TRBD1. From germline, CDR1 is MDHEN and CDR2 SYDVKM. This CDR3 is built from 13 residues. V was pared by 5 bases and J by 8 bases, with 6 bases of the junction left unmatched. The CDR3, as DNA: TGTGCCAGCAGTAAGACAGGGTGGTATGAGCAGTTCTTC. Its protein product is CASSKTGWYEQFF.